This TCR beta chain was retrieved from a study of shared clonotypes between healthy human individuals. In the original processing: Filtering differed since immunoSEQ provided only junctions, with no quality scores. Libraries were prepared by immunoSEQ multiplex PCR; TCRdb keeps only in-frame clonotypes and omits some of them. For V, J and clone size, that table is used; D and trimming come from the DNA. The sample yields over 850,000 clones, around three quarters seen once. Notes on this clone: The antigen remains unidentified.

Study conclusions and caveats: With a handful of donors compared, 5% to 5.5% of naive CD4 clonotypes were shared.

Germline loops: CDR1 SGHDT, CDR2 YYEEEE. J was trimmed by 6 bases and V by 3 bases; bases with no gene match: 13. This CDR3 spans 16 amino acids. The V gene is TRBV5-6, the J gene TRBJ1-1, with 8 bases fitting TRBD1. This receptor was taken from a man between 18 and 35 years old in good health. Some clones in this sample may be carry-over from other donors' samples. Sequencing was carried out using memory CD4+ T cells from PBMCs. The subset denotes: CD45RA-negative fraction. This chain's CDR3 is CASSSTRLRGRAEAFF. The CDR3 DNA reads TGTGCCAGCAGCTCCACTCGGCTCAGGGGGCGGGCTGAAGCTTTCTTT.